The next 2 T cell receptor beta chains were all read from a single sample in a study of shared clonotypes between healthy human individuals. The protocol was immunoSEQ multiplex PCR, while the TCRdb copy is restricted to in-frame clones and leaves out a portion. The sample has roughly 1,500,000 clones, 97% to 99% seen once. Material for sequencing was naive CD4+ T cells sorted from blood. Subset here: CD45RA+ positively selected. These receptors were taken from a man younger than 45 in good health.

The chain joins TRBV28 to TRBJ2-7; 9 nucleotides match TRBD1. J lost 7 bases, V lost 6 bases, and 16 bases had no gene match. Germline CDR1 MDHEN, CDR2 SYDVKM. This CDR3 comprises 16 residues. CDR3: CASRPSMGDRVNEQYF. The CDR3 DNA sequence: TGTGCCAGCAGACCATCTATGGGGGACAGGGTGAATGAGCAGTACTTC.

CDR3 loop: CASSQLRTGNEKLFF. In nucleotides, the CDR3 is TGCGCCAGCAGCCAACTACGGACGGGAAATGAAAAACTGTTTTTT. This rearrangement joins TRBV4-3 to TRBJ1-4; no reliable D call. CDR1 LGHNA and CDR2 YSLEER come from the germline V gene. V gave up 2 bases and J gave up 5 bases, with 12 bases separating them. CDR3 size: 15 residues.